The sequence of this TCR beta chain was determined in a study of blood T cell repertoires in COVID-19. Study summary: Sites across the United States, Italy and Spain contributed samples from acute and convalescent COVID-19. PBMCs, B-cell-depleted T cells, or T cells provided the cDNA or gDNA that made up the material.

In the original workflow: Reference gene primers were amplified, and this amplification served to estimate nucleated cell counts. Clones were sequenced by immunoSEQ multiplex PCR, and TCRdb holds only the in-frame ones, with some missing. For V, J and clone size, that table is used; D and trimming come from the DNA. The sample holds a few hundred thousand clones, 86% seen once. The V end lost 5 bases, the J end lost 8 bases, and 15 bases lay between the germline ends. The CDR3 has 13 residues. Germline CDR1 and CDR2: MDHEN and SYDVKM. The specimen sequenced was peripheral blood. The gene calls are TRBV28 and TRBJ1-2; no clear D. The source is a man at least 80 years old with acute or convalescent COVID-19. CDR3 coding DNA: TGTGCCAGCAGTCTACCTTTTTCGAGAGGCTACACCTTC. Amino acids: CASSLPFSRGYTF.